These 4 T cell receptor beta chains were all obtained from the same sample, sequenced in a study of T cells in Graves' hyperthyroidism and ophthalmopathy. There were TCR beta CDR3 regions amplified from RNA transcripts. The TCR CDR3 was amplified in a first-round RT-PCR using the HTBI primer set. TCRdb reprocessed the multiplex PCR reads via MiXCR and lists one record per CDR3 protein. Of approximately 560,000 distinct CDR3 sequences detected, 46% appear once; the ten largest clones hold 8.2%. Sequencing used peripheral blood or thyroid tissue (not recorded which). These receptor sequences come from a woman between 18 and 29 years old with Graves' hyperthyroidism.

This clonotype was observed a handful of times. This rearrangement joins TRBV7-3 to TRBJ1-1; the match to TRBD1 covers 7 bases. J was trimmed by 7 bases and V by 8 bases; bases with no gene match: 16. This CDR3 has 15 residues. CDR1 is SGHTA, CDR2 FQGTGA, per germline. For the CDR3, the DNA is TGTGCCAGCGTGGGACAGCCTTTAGGGACCGATGAAGCTTTCTTT. Protein product: CASVGQPLGTDEAFF.

The chain combines TRBV7-9 with TRBJ2-1, with 8 bases that match TRBD1. The CDR3 has 15 amino acids. With 4 bases clipped from V and 0 bases from J, the junction kept 2 bases outside the gene matches. From germline, CDR1 is SEHNR and CDR2 FQNEAQ (reference sequence). The CDR3, as DNA: TGTGCCAGCAGCTCGACAGGGGTCTCCTACAATGAGCAGTTCTTC. Translation: CASSSTGVSYNEQFF. Supplemented by reference TRBV7-9 and TRBJ2-1, the full variable domain reads DTGVSQNPRHKITKRGQNVTFRCDPISEHNRLYWYRQTLGQGPEFLTYFQNEAQLEKSRLLSDRFSAERPKGSFSTLEIQRTEQGDSAMYLCASSSTGVSYNEQFFGPGTRLTVL.

Worth noting for this clonotype: A read error is likely, as this CDR3 ends without the conserved phenylalanine or tryptophan. The DNA is omitted, as the CDR3 cannot be located on it reliably, and the CDR3 follows TCRdb's listing. The chain links TRBV20-1 to TRBJ1-2. The CDR3 length is 9 residues, termini included. CDR1 and CDR2 from the germline V gene are DFQATT and SNEGSKA (reference sequence). The CDR3: CSAQAGYAL.

This chain uses TRBV7-9 with TRBJ1-5; 7 bases fit TRBD1. The CDR3 length is 15 residues. Germline assignment: CDR1 SEHNR and CDR2 FQNEAQ (reference sequence). V gave up 3 bases and J gave up 5 bases; unmatched junction bases: 7. The CDR3 region is CASSFQGEGDQPQHF. CDR3 nucleotides: TGTGCCAGCAGCTTTCAGGGGGAGGGGGATCAGCCCCAGCATTTT.